The text below deals with one T cell receptor beta chain. There is no known antigen for this receptor. No per-base quality is available; no much larger clone lies one base away. Collaborating institutions collected whole blood in K2EDTA tubes following their own protocols. For TCRbeta analysis, collaborator samples were shipped as frozen whole blood, as isolated PBMCs, or as DNA extracted from either sample type. The immunoSEQ Assay, a bias-controlled multiplex PCR, was used to amplify TCRbeta CDR3 regions from genomic DNA. Turning to the authors' computational methods: Nucleated cell counts per sample were estimated from amplification of reference gene primers within the assay. To quantify the absolute abundance of each unique TCRbeta CDR3 rearrangement, sequence reads were collapsed and filtered. For each sample, productive Simpson clonality was calculated by taking the square root of Simpson's diversity index across productive rearrangements. The clones in this table, taken by TCRdb from immuneACCESS, are in-frame only. Not every clone is retained; where verified, under half of the shortfall comes from an unresolved V gene, and the cause of the rest is unknown. For V, J and clone size, that table is used; D and trimming come from the DNA. The sample table holds some 300,000 clones, of which roughly 86% were seen once. The ten largest make up around 1.4% of the sample.

This sample is part of a study of blood T cell repertoires in COVID-19 (dated by TCRdb to the early 2020s). General notes on the study: The collaborator samples originated in the United States, Italy and Spain and spanned the acute and convalescent phases of COVID-19. The repertoires were made available in a free public database intended to serve as a resource for research on the immune response to SARS-CoV-2. The material from the prospective study consisted of cDNA or gDNA derived from T cells, B-cell-depleted T cells, or PBMCs. Where available, HLA class I and class II types were obtained from metadata supplied by the sample provider rather than from assay-based typing. The dataset comprised deeply sampled blood TCRbeta repertoires from subjects exposed to, actively infected with, or recovered from COVID-19. Nearly every sample came with metadata listing a de-identified subject ID, COVID-19 status, age in years and sex. The samples were drawn from the first 160 participants of the ongoing ImmuneRACE study and from 1,254 subjects provided by 6 global collaborators. Findings and caveats that apply to the study as a whole: The amount of clinical and demographic metadata varied by source and participant and was provided uncurated.

Sequenced input: peripheral blood. This receptor was identified in a man aged 65 to 85 with acute or convalescent COVID-19.

The bases are TGTGCCAGCAACCCGACAGGGGGACCCAAAAACATTCAGTACTTC. The encoded protein is CASNPTGGPKNIQYF. The sequence joins TRBV5-5 to TRBJ2-4, and TRBD1 matches 9 of the central bases. From a lookup of the germline V gene (reference sequence), CDR1 and CDR2 are SGHKS and YYEKEE. Trimmed from V: 6 bases; trimmed from J: 2 bases; junction bases lacking a gene match: 6. Spanning cysteine to phenylalanine, the CDR3 consists of 15 amino acids. Solely the CDR3 DNA is kept, with 45 bases framed from the first base.